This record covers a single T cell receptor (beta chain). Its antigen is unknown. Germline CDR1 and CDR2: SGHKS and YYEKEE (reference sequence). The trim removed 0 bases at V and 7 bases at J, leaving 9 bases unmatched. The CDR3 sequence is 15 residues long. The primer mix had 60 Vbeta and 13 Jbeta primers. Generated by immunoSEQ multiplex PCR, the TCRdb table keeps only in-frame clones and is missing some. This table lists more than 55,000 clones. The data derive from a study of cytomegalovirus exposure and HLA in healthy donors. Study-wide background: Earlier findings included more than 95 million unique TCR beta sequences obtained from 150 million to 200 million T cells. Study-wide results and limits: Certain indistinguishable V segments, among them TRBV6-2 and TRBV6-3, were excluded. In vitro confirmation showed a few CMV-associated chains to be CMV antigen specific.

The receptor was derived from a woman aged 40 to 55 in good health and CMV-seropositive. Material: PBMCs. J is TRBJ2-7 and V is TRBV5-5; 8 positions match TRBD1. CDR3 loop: CASSLEGARGQEQYF. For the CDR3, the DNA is TGTGCCAGCAGCTTGGAAGGTGCCAGGGGGCAAGAGCAGTACTTC.